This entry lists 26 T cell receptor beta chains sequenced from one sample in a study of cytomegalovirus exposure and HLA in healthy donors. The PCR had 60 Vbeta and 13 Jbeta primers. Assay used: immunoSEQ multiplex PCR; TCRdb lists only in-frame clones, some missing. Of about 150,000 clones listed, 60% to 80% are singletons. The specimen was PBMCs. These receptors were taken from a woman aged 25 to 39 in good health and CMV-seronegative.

CDR3 nucleotides: TGTGCCAGCAGTGGAGAACCGATAGATACGCAGTATTTT. Its translation is CASSGEPIDTQYF. V is TRBV2 and J is TRBJ2-3; D not resolved. Trimming removed 4 bases at V and 5 bases at J, with 10 bases between. From germline, CDR1 is SNHLY and CDR2 FYNNEI. The CDR3 length is 13 residues.

This CDR3 reads CAWTTNLYGYTF. CDR3 DNA sequence: TGTGCCTGGACGACTAATTTGTATGGCTACACCTTC. The gene calls are TRBV30 and TRBJ1-2; D is ambiguous. This CDR3 region has 12 residues. Germline V gene lookup returns CDR1 GTSNPN and CDR2 SVGIG (reference sequence). Trimming stripped 4 bases from V and 5 bases from J, with 11 bases between.

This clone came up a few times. CDR3 amino acids: CASSDDRAGNTIYF. CDR3 DNA: TGTGCCAGCAGCGACGACAGGGCTGGAAACACCATATATTTT. V and J are TRBV5-5 and TRBJ1-3; 7 bases line up with TRBD1. Germline CDR1 and CDR2: SGHKS and YYEKEE (reference sequence). J gave up 2 bases and V 4 bases, and 3 bases lay outside the gene matches. This CDR3 is built from 14 residues.

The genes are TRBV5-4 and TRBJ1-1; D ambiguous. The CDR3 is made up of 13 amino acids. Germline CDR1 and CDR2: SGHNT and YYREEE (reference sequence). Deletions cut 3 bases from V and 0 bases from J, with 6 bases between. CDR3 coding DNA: TGTGCCAGCAGCTACGGAGTGAACACTGAAGCTTTCTTT. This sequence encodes CASSYGVNTEAFF.

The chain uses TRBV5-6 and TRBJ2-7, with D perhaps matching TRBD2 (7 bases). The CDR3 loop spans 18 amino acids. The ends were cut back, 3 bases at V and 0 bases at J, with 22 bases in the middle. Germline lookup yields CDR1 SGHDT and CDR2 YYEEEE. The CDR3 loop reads CASSSPRGAPLGSYEQYF. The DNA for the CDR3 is TGTGCCAGCAGCTCCCCTCGGGGGGCCCCGCTAGGCTCCTACGAGCAGTACTTC.

The CDR3 sequence is CASSFRLAGGRMGYEQYF. CDR3 sequence (DNA): TGTGCCAGCAGTTTCCGACTAGCGGGGGGTAGGATGGGGTACGAGCAGTACTTC. V usage is TRBV27 and J usage is TRBJ2-7; 13 positions match TRBD2. CDR1 and CDR2 from the germline V gene are MNHEY and SMNVEV (reference sequence). CDR3 length: 18 amino acids. The V segment lost 3 bases and the J segment 4 bases; nucleotides outside the gene matches: 12.

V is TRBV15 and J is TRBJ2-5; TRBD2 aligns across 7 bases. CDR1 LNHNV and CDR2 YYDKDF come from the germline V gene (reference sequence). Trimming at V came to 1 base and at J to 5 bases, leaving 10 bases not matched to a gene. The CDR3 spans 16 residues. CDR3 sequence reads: CATSRVGRGTRETQYF. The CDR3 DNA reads TGTGCCACCAGCAGAGTAGGGAGGGGAACGAGGGAGACCCAGTACTTC.

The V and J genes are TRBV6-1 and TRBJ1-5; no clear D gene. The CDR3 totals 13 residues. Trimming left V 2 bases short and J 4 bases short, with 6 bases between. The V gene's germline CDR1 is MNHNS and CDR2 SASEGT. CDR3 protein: CASSERGNQPQHF. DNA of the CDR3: TGTGCCAGCAGTGAACGGGGTAATCAGCCCCAGCATTTT.

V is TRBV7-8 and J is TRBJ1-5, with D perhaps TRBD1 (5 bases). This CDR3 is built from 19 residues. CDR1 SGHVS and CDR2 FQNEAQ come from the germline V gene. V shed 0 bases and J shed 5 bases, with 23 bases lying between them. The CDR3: CASSLAAVWGGTDYQPQHF. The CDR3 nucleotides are TGTGCCAGCAGCTTAGCGGCCGTTTGGGGGGGGACTGATTATCAGCCCCAGCATTTT.

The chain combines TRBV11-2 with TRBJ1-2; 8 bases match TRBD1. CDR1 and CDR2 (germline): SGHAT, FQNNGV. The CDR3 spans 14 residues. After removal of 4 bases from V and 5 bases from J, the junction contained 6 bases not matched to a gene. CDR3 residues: CASSSDRVGYGYTF. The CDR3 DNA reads TGTGCCAGCAGCTCGGACAGGGTGGGGTATGGCTACACCTTC. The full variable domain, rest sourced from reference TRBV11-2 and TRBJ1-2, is EAGVAQSPRYKIIEKRQSVAFWCNPISGHATLYWYQQILGQGPKLLIQFQNNGVVDDSQLPKDRFSAERLKGVDSTLKIQPAKLEDSAVYLCASSSDRVGYGYTFGSGTRLTVV.

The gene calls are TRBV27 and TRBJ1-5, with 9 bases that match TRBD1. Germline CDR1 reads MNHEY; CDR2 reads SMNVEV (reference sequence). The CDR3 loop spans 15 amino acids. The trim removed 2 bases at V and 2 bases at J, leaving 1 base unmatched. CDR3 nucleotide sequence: TGTGCCAGCAGTTTAAGGACAGGGGGCAATCAGCCCCAGCATTTT. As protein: CASSLRTGGNQPQHF.

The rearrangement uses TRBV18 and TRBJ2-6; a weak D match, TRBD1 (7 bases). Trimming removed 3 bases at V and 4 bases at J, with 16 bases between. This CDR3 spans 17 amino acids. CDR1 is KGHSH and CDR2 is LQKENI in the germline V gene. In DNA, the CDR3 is TGTGCCAGCTCACCCCCCTGGAGGGGGCAAGGGGCCAACGTCCTGACTTTC. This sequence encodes CASSPPWRGQGANVLTF.

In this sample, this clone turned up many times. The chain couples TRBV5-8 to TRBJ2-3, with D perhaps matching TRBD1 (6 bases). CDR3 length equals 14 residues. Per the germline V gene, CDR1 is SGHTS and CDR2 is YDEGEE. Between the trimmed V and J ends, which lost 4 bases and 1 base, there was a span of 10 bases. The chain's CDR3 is CASSRTDRTDTQYF. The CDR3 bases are TGTGCCAGCAGCAGGACAGACCGCACAGATACGCAGTATTTT.

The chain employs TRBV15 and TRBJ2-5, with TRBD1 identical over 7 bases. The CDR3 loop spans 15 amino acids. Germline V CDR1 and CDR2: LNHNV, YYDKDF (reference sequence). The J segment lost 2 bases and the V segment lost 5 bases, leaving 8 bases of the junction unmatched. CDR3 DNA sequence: TGTGCCACCAGCGTGGGGACAGACCCTCAAGAGACCCAGTACTTC. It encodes CATSVGTDPQETQYF.

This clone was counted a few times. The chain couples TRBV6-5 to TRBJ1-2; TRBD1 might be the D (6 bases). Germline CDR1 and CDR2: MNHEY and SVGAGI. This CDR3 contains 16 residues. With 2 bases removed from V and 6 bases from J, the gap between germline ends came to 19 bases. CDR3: CASSYNGGAGDNGYTF. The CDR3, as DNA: TGTGCCAGCAGTTACAACGGGGGGGCAGGGGACAATGGCTACACCTTC.

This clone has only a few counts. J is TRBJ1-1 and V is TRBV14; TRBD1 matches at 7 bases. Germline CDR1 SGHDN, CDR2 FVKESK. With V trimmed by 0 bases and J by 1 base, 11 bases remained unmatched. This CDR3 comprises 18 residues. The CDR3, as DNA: TGTGCCAGCAGCCAAGATTGGCCAGGGGGTTCGGGGAACACTGAAGCTTTCTTT. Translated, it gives CASSQDWPGGSGNTEAFF.

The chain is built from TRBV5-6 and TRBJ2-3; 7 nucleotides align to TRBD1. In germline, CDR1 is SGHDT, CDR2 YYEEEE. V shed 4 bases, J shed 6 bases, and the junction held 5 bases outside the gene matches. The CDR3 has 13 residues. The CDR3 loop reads CASSDTGVDTQYF. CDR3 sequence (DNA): TGTGCCAGCAGCGACACAGGGGTTGATACGCAGTATTTT.

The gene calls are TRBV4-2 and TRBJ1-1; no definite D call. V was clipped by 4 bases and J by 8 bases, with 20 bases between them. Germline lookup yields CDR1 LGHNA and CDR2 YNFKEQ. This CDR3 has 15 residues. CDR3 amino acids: CASSPTIYGRGEAFF. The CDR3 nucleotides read TGTGCCAGCAGCCCGACGATTTACGGACGGGGAGAAGCTTTCTTT.

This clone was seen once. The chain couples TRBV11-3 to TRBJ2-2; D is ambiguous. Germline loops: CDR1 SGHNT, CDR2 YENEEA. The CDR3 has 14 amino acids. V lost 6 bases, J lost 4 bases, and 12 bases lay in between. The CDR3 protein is CASRETLGTGELFF. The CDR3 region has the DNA TGTGCCAGCAGAGAGACACTGGGCACCGGGGAGCTGTTTTTT.

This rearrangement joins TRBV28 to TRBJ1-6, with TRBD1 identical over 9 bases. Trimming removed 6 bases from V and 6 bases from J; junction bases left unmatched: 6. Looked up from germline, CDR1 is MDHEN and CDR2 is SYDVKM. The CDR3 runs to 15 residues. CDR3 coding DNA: TGTGCCAGCAGGACCCGGGACAGGGTTAATTCACCCCTCCACTTT. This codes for CASRTRDRVNSPLHF. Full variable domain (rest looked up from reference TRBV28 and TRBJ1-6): DVKVTQSSRYLVKRTGEKVFLECVQDMDHENMFWYRQDPGLGLRLIYFSYDVKMKEKGDIPEGYSVSREKKERFSLILESASTNQTSMYLCASRTRDRVNSPLHFGNGTRLTVT.

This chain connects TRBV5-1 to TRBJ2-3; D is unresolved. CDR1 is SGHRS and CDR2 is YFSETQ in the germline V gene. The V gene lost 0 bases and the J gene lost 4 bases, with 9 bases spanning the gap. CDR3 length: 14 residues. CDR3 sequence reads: CASSLAYFSDTQYF. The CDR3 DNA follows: TGCGCCAGCAGCTTGGCTTATTTTTCAGATACGCAGTATTTT.

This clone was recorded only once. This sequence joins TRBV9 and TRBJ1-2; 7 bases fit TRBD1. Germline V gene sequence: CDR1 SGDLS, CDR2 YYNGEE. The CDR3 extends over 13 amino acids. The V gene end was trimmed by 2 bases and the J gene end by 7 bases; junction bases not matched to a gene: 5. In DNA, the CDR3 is TGTGCCAGCAGCGTGACAGGGACCTCTGGCTACACCTTC. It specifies CASSVTGTSGYTF.

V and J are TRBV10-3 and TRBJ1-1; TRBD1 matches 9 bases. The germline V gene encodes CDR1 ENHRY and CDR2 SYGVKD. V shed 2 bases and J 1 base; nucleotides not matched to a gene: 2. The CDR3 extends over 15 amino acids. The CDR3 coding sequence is TGTGCCATCAGTGAGGCGGGACAGGGGAACACTGAAGCTTTCTTT. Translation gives CAISEAGQGNTEAFF.

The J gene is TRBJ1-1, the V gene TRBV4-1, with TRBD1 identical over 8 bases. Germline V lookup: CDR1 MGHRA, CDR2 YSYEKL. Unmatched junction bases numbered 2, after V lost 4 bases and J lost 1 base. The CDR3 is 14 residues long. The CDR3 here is CASSLTGANTEAFF. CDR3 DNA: TGCGCCAGCAGCCTGACAGGGGCGAACACTGAAGCTTTCTTT.

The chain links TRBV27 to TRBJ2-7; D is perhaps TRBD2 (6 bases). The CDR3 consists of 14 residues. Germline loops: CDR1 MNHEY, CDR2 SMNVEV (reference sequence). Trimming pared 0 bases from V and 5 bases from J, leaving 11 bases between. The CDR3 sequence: CASSLSYGGNEQYF. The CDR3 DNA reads TGTGCCAGCAGTTTATCCTATGGGGGGAACGAGCAGTACTTC.

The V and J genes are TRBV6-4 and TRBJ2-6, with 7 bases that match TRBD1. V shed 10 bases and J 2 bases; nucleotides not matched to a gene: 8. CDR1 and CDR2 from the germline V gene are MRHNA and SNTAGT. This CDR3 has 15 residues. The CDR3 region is CATGTVRAGANVLTF. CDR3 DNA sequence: TGTGCCACCGGGACAGTTAGGGCTGGGGCCAACGTCCTGACTTTC.